This entry lists 21 T cell receptor beta chains sequenced from one sample in a study of blood T cell repertoires in COVID-19. Sequencing used immunoSEQ multiplex PCR; TCRdb keeps in-frame clones, though not all of them. The sample gives some 50,000 clones, roughly 84% of which show up once; 14% is in the top ten. Sequenced: peripheral blood. The receptors originated from a human donor in a cohort sampled during active COVID-19.

This rearrangement joins TRBV9 to TRBJ2-3; 8 bases are shared with TRBD2. Per germline, CDR1 SGDLS and CDR2 YYNGEE. This CDR3 is 16 amino acids long. J was trimmed by 2 bases and V by 0 bases; bases with no gene match: 5. The CDR3 loop is CASSVVAGGYTDTQYF. The CDR3 DNA sequence: TGTGCCAGCAGCGTAGTGGCGGGGGGCTACACAGATACGCAGTATTTT.

V usage is TRBV28 and J usage is TRBJ1-2; possible D gene TRBD1, 6 bases. The CDR3 is made up of 14 amino acids. V was pared by 6 bases and J by 8 bases, with 19 bases between. CDR1 MDHEN and CDR2 SYDVKM come from the germline V gene. The CDR3 bases are TGTGCCAGCAGCAGACAGGTCTCGATTGGAGGCTACACCTTC. Translation: CASSRQVSIGGYTF.

The chain employs TRBV5-1 and TRBJ2-7; a possible D gene is TRBD1 (5 bases). Germline V gene sequence: CDR1 SGHRS, CDR2 YFSETQ. This CDR3 is built from 16 residues. Between the trimmed V and J ends, which lost 1 base and 2 bases, there was a span of 16 bases. The DNA of the CDR3 is TGCGCCAGCAGCTTGTTGGTTGGACAAAATACCTACGAGCAGTACTTC. Residues: CASSLLVGQNTYEQYF.

This clone has more than one count but fewer than ten. The chain recombines TRBV3-1 (or the pseudogene TRBV3-2) with TRBJ2-2; the D is unclear. This CDR3 is built from 14 residues. Trimming removed 4 bases at V and 0 bases at J, with 6 bases between. CDR1 LGHDT and CDR2 YNNKEL come from the germline V gene (reference sequence). CDR3 DNA sequence: TGTGCCAGCAGCCTTAATACGAACACCGGGGAGCTGTTTTTT. Its translation: CASSLNTNTGELFF.

The rearrangement uses TRBV7-6 and TRBJ2-7; TRBD1 might be the D (5 bases). This CDR3 is built from 17 residues. V gave up 0 bases and J gave up 8 bases, with 23 bases separating them. In germline, CDR1 is SGHVS, CDR2 FNYEAQ. The CDR3 DNA is TGTGCCAGCAGCTTAGCAGCCGCACAGGCCGTGAGGCCGCAGCAGTACTTC. Translated: CASSLAAAQAVRPQQYF.

The genes are TRBV2 and TRBJ2-1, with no clear D. The CDR3 totals 13 residues. Germline CDR1 reads SNHLY; CDR2 reads FYNNEI. Trimming left V 6 bases short and J 1 base short, with 7 bases between. The chain's CDR3 is CASRESSYNEQFF. The CDR3 nucleotides are TGTGCCAGCAGGGAATCGTCCTACAATGAGCAGTTCTTC.

V and J are TRBV2 and TRBJ2-7; D is undetermined. This CDR3 region has 13 residues. Trimming shortened V by 4 bases and J by 3 bases, and 10 bases separated the two germline ends. In germline, CDR1 is SNHLY, CDR2 FYNNEI. This CDR3 reads CASSVVGGYEQYF. Written as DNA, the CDR3 is TGTGCCAGCAGTGTAGTCGGTGGCTACGAGCAGTACTTC.

A single count supports this clone. The chain couples TRBV6-5 to TRBJ2-2, with 7 bases aligning to TRBD1. The length of the CDR3 is 15 residues. Germline-derived CDR1 and CDR2 are MNHEY and SVGAGI. Trimming at V came to 6 bases and at J to 4 bases, leaving 8 bases not matched to a gene. The CDR3 is CASRLQGKFTGELFF. The CDR3 DNA sequence: TGTGCCAGCAGGTTACAGGGGAAATTCACCGGGGAGCTGTTTTTT.

The chain recombines TRBV6-5 with TRBJ2-1; 7 positions agree with TRBD1. The J segment lost 2 bases and the V segment lost 5 bases, leaving 6 bases of the junction unmatched. The germline V gene encodes CDR1 MNHEY and CDR2 SVGAGI. This CDR3 spans 15 amino acids. The CDR3 is CASSRSQGAYNEQFF. The CDR3 coding sequence is TGTGCCAGCAGTCGCAGTCAGGGGGCCTACAATGAGCAGTTCTTC.

This clone occurred a few times. V and J are TRBV4-1 and TRBJ1-6, with TRBD1 as a possible D gene (6 bases). The CDR3 is made up of 16 amino acids. Germline CDR1 reads MGHRA; CDR2 reads YSYEKL. The V and J ends lost 3 bases and 9 bases respectively, with 18 bases between them. CDR3 region: CASSHKLGHDTSPLHF. The DNA for the CDR3 is TGCGCCAGCAGCCACAAGCTGGGACATGATACTTCACCCCTCCACTTT.

The genes are TRBV3-1 (or the pseudogene TRBV3-2) and TRBJ2-4; TRBD1 is a possible D gene (6 bases). This CDR3 spans 15 amino acids. Germline V gene sequence: CDR1 LGHDT, CDR2 YNNKEL (reference sequence). V shed 1 base and J shed 8 bases, with 15 bases lying between them. CDR3 residues: CASSQVSAGEHIQYF. CDR3 coding DNA: TGTGCCAGCAGCCAAGTATCGGCAGGGGAACACATTCAGTACTTC.

The rearrangement uses TRBV6-5 and TRBJ1-2, with 10 bases identical to TRBD1. The germline CDR1 and CDR2 sequences are MNHEY and SVGAGI. The CDR3 runs 13 residues. V lost 6 bases to trimming and J lost 8 bases; unmatched junction nucleotides: 6. CDR3 region: CASRLGTGVGYTF. The CDR3 DNA sequence: TGTGCCAGCAGATTGGGGACAGGGGTAGGCTACACCTTC.

The chain is built from TRBV27 and TRBJ2-2; 11 bases line up with TRBD2. Germline V lookup: CDR1 MNHEY, CDR2 SMNVEV (reference sequence). J gave up 5 bases and V 7 bases, and 6 bases lay outside the gene matches. CDR3 length equals 15 residues. The CDR3 DNA is TGTGCCAGCAACCTAGCGGGGGGCTTTACCGGGGAGCTGTTTTTT. It yields the protein CASNLAGGFTGELFF.

This clone came up a few times. This sequence joins TRBV7-9 and TRBJ2-2, with D maybe TRBD1 (5 bases). This CDR3 has 16 amino acids. Germline CDR1 reads SEHNR; CDR2 reads FQNEAQ (reference sequence). With 5 bases removed from V and 5 bases from J, the gap between germline ends came to 18 bases. This CDR3 is CASSLPTARTTGELFF. The CDR3 region has the DNA TGTGCCAGCAGCCTACCGACAGCTAGAACAACCGGGGAGCTGTTTTTT.

The gene calls are TRBV5-4 and TRBJ1-6; D unresolved. The V end was cut by 4 bases, the J end by 9 bases, with 14 bases between. CDR1 SGHNT and CDR2 YYREEE come from the germline V gene (reference sequence). The CDR3 has 14 amino acids. Here the CDR3 reads CASSLHGSPSPLHF. CDR3 sequence (DNA): TGTGCCAGCAGCCTCCACGGGAGCCCTTCACCCCTCCACTTT.

This clone has only one observation. This chain joins TRBV19 and TRBJ1-5; D gene uncertain. V lost 5 bases and J lost 3, with 17 bases in between. The CDR3 extends over 16 amino acids. Looked up from germline, CDR1 is LNHDA and CDR2 is SQIVND (reference sequence). CDR3 in DNA: TGTGCCAGTAGTCCTCACTTTCCGGGTCTCAATCAGCCCCAGCATTTT. As protein: CASSPHFPGLNQPQHF.

The CDR3 DNA reads as TGTGCCAGCAGTTACGGACAGGGTCGGAATACCCAGTACTTC. Its translation is CASSYGQGRNTQYF. The chain is built from TRBV27 and TRBJ2-5, with 8 bases that match TRBD1. Per germline, CDR1 MNHEY and CDR2 SMNVEV (reference sequence). The CDR3 runs 14 residues. V dropped 4 bases and J dropped 8; count of bases not matched to a gene: 9.

This sequence joins TRBV3-1 (or the pseudogene TRBV3-2) and TRBJ1-2; TRBD1 aligns across 9 bases. The CDR3 runs to 15 residues. Germline CDR1 and CDR2: LGHDT and YNNKEL (reference sequence). J lost 7 bases, V lost 5 bases, and 11 bases had no gene match. CDR3 in amino acids: CASSYRDREWGGYTF. CDR3 DNA sequence: TGTGCCAGCAGCTACCGGGACAGGGAGTGGGGTGGCTACACCTTC.

The rearrangement joins TRBV5-1 to TRBJ1-2; TRBD1 aligns across 8 bases. There are 19 residues in the CDR3. Germline V gene lookup returns CDR1 SGHRS and CDR2 YFSETQ. With V trimmed by 4 bases and J by 4 bases, 21 bases remained unmatched. The CDR3 spells CASSMTGTGNRKEGYGYTF. The CDR3 nucleotides are TGCGCCAGCAGCATGACCGGGACAGGAAATCGTAAGGAGGGCTATGGCTACACCTTC.

The gene calls are TRBV15 and TRBJ2-5; TRBD1 agrees at 9 bases. V lost 5 bases to trimming and J lost 4 bases; unmatched junction nucleotides: 8. The CDR3 covers 15 residues. The germline gives CDR1 LNHNV, CDR2 YYDKDF (reference sequence). The CDR3 here is CATSRRDRVPETQYF. CDR3 coding DNA: TGTGCCACCAGCCGCCGGGACAGGGTGCCAGAGACCCAGTACTTC. The full variable domain, with the rest looked up from reference TRBV15 and TRBJ2-5, is DAMVIQNPRYQVTQFGKPVTLSCSQTLNHNVMYWYQQKSSQAPKLLFHYYDKDFNNEADTPDNFQSRRPNTSFCFLDIRSPGLGDTAMYLCATSRRDRVPETQYFGPGTRLLVL.

The rearrangement links TRBV29-1 to TRBJ1-1; TRBD1 agrees at 8 bases. Germline values: CDR1 SQVTM, CDR2 ANQGSEA. This CDR3 comprises 13 residues. Germline trimming cut 6 bases from V and 1 base from J; bases unmatched to any gene: 4. As DNA, the CDR3 is TGCAGCGTCCGGGGACAGGAGAACACTGAAGCTTTCTTT. Its translation is CSVRGQENTEAFF.